This T cell receptor beta chain was identified during a study of shared clonotypes between healthy human individuals. Study details: Donors, aged 18 to 49, were a couple of women and three men.

CDR3 size: 16 residues. Looked up from germline, CDR1 is LGHNA and CDR2 is YNFKEQ. V was shortened by 4 bases and J by 8 bases, with 23 bases between the two germline ends. Clones were read by immunoSEQ multiplex PCR, and TCRdb kept only the in-frame ones, dropping some. This sample yields over 2,000,000 clones, of which 93% are seen a single time; less than 2% belongs to the top ten. Naive CD8 populations comprised CD45RO-negative cells positively selected for CCR7, excluding terminally differentiated effector memory CD45RA+ cells. Study-wide findings and caveats: Generation probabilities of non-shared clonotypes were lower (relative to those shared by all four donors).

Comments on this clone: Its matching antigen is unknown.

The source material was naive CD8+ T cells from PBMCs. The J gene is TRBJ1-1, the V gene TRBV4-2, with D possibly TRBD1 on 5 matching bases. The receptor's source is a young man in good health. Some clones in this sample may be carry-over from other donors' samples. The CDR3 DNA reads TGTGCCAGCAGCCCCCAAAGGGCCAGGGCCCAAGTGGAAGCTTTCTTT. It specifies CASSPQRARAQVEAFF.